Listed below are T cell receptor beta chains from one sample, sequenced in a study of blood T cell repertoires in COVID-19. TCRdb keeps only in-frame clones here, not all; method: immunoSEQ multiplex PCR. The table has about 310,000 clones, 87% seen once; the top ten hold 8% to 9.5%. The sample taken for sequencing was PBMCs or T cells enriched from blood (not recorded which). The source of these receptors is a woman between 18 and 29 years old who had recovered from COVID-19. CDR3s include the opening cysteine and the closing phenylalanine or tryptophan. Fields, in order: CDR3 DNA, CDR3 protein, clone size, J gene, D gene, CDR3 length, V gene. A D gene is named only where the DNA matches it firmly. Expanded clones are given a class, and other clones once, few, many or no size at all.

cdr3_nt: TGCAGTGCTAGTCCCGAAGCGACGACAGGGGGCTTGATGAACACTGAAGCTTTCTTT
cdr3_aa: CSASPEATTGGLMNTEAFF
clone_size: NA
j_call: TRBJ1-1
d_call: TRBD1
cdr3_length: 19
v_call: TRBV20-1

cdr3_nt: TGCGCCAGCAGCTTGGGGGGCGGAACCAGCACAGATACGCAGTATTTT
cdr3_aa: CASSLGGGTSTDTQYF
clone_size: NA
j_call: TRBJ2-3
d_call: NA
cdr3_length: 16
v_call: TRBV5-1

cdr3_nt: TGTGCCAGCAGCTTGGGGACAGGGAGCAATCAGCCCCAGCATTTT
cdr3_aa: CASSLGTGSNQPQHF
clone_size: NA
j_call: TRBJ1-5
d_call: TRBD1
cdr3_length: 15
v_call: TRBV11-2

cdr3_nt: TGTGCCAGCAGTCTTGGACTGGAAGGCTACACCTTC
cdr3_aa: CASSLGLEGYTF
clone_size: NA
j_call: TRBJ1-2
d_call: NA
cdr3_length: 12
v_call: TRBV28

cdr3_nt: TGCAGCTCGACCGGGGGGACGGAGACCCAGTACTTC
cdr3_aa: CSSTGGTETQYF
clone_size: NA
j_call: TRBJ2-5
d_call: TRBD2
cdr3_length: 12
v_call: TRBV29-1

cdr3_nt: TGTGCCAGCAGCTTAGGGTCCGGGACTACCGCCTACGAGCAGTACTTC
cdr3_aa: CASSLGSGTTAYEQYF
clone_size: NA
j_call: TRBJ2-7
d_call: TRBD2
cdr3_length: 16
v_call: TRBV7-2

cdr3_nt: TGTGCCAGCAGTTTTAGAAGGAACACTGAAGCTTTCTTT
cdr3_aa: CASSFRRNTEAFF
clone_size: NA
j_call: TRBJ1-1
d_call: NA
cdr3_length: 13
v_call: TRBV27

cdr3_nt: TGTGCCAGCTCAGGGACAGGGAAGTTCAATGAAAAACTGTTTTTT
cdr3_aa: CASSGTGKFNEKLFF
clone_size: once
j_call: TRBJ1-4
d_call: TRBD1
cdr3_length: 15
v_call: TRBV18

cdr3_nt: TGCAGCGTTGAACTACAGGAAAAAAACATTCAGTACTTC
cdr3_aa: CSVELQEKNIQYF
clone_size: NA
j_call: TRBJ2-4
d_call: NA
cdr3_length: 13
v_call: TRBV29-1

cdr3_nt: TGTGCCAGCGGACAGGGGGCCCAAGGAAGGGAGACCCAGTACTTC
cdr3_aa: CASGQGAQGRETQYF
clone_size: NA
j_call: TRBJ2-5
d_call: TRBD1
cdr3_length: 15
v_call: TRBV6-5

cdr3_nt: TGTGCCAGAAGCTTAGTAGCGGGATACCAAGAGACCCAGTACTTC
cdr3_aa: CARSLVAGYQETQYF
clone_size: NA
j_call: TRBJ2-5
d_call: TRBD2
cdr3_length: 15
v_call: TRBV5-3

cdr3_nt: TGTGCCAGCATGCCGGCAGGGGAAAATTCACCCCTCCACTTT
cdr3_aa: CASMPAGENSPLHF
clone_size: NA
j_call: TRBJ1-6
d_call: NA
cdr3_length: 14
v_call: TRBV27

cdr3_nt: TGCGCCAGCAGCCCCAGGGGTGAGAAAACCCTCTATGGCTACACCTTC
cdr3_aa: CASSPRGEKTLYGYTF
clone_size: NA
j_call: TRBJ1-2
d_call: NA
cdr3_length: 16
v_call: TRBV5-1

cdr3_nt: TGTGCCAGCTCATCCCAGGGAGCGGGGACCTGGAATGAGCAGTTCTTC
cdr3_aa: CASSSQGAGTWNEQFF
clone_size: NA
j_call: TRBJ2-1
d_call: TRBD2
cdr3_length: 16
v_call: TRBV18

cdr3_nt: TGTGCCAGCAGTCTCGAAAGCAACCCCGGGACAGCTTATGGCTACACCTTC
cdr3_aa: CASSLESNPGTAYGYTF
clone_size: NA
j_call: TRBJ1-2
d_call: TRBD1
cdr3_length: 17
v_call: TRBV6-6

cdr3_nt: TGTGCCAGCAGCCCGAGTAGCCTCGGCATTCAGTACTTC
cdr3_aa: CASSPSSLGIQYF
clone_size: NA
j_call: TRBJ2-4
d_call: NA
cdr3_length: 13
v_call: TRBV11-2

cdr3_nt: TGCAGCGTTGAAGATCAGGTCTACCGGCCCGATGAGCAGTTCTTC
cdr3_aa: CSVEDQVYRPDEQFF
clone_size: NA
j_call: TRBJ2-1
d_call: NA
cdr3_length: 15
v_call: TRBV29-1

cdr3_nt: TGTGCCCGCAGCGCGCAGCCGGGACTAGCGGGGGGGGGCACCGGGGAGCTGTTTTTT
cdr3_aa: CARSAQPGLAGGGTGELFF
clone_size: NA
j_call: TRBJ2-2
d_call: TRBD2
cdr3_length: 19
v_call: TRBV9

cdr3_nt: TGTGCCAGCAGCCATCTTTTCGACAGCAACTATGGCTACACCTTC
cdr3_aa: CASSHLFDSNYGYTF
clone_size: NA
j_call: TRBJ1-2
d_call: NA
cdr3_length: 15
v_call: TRBV3-1/TRBV3-2

cdr3_nt: TGTGCCAGCAGCCTAGACAGGGGGGCCTATGGCTACACCTTC
cdr3_aa: CASSLDRGAYGYTF
clone_size: NA
j_call: TRBJ1-2
d_call: TRBD1
cdr3_length: 14
v_call: TRBV7-2

cdr3_nt: TGTGCCAGCAGCGGAGAGGCGGGGTCCTCCTACGAGCAGTACTTC
cdr3_aa: CASSGEAGSSYEQYF
clone_size: NA
j_call: TRBJ2-7
d_call: NA
cdr3_length: 15
v_call: TRBV7-9

cdr3_nt: TGTGCCAGCAGCCCACCGGGACAGAGAGCAGAAGCTTTCTTT
cdr3_aa: CASSPPGQRAEAFF
clone_size: NA
j_call: TRBJ1-1
d_call: TRBD1
cdr3_length: 14
v_call: TRBV7-2

cdr3_nt: TGTGCCAGCATTTCGGCGGCTCTGAGCCGGATGAACACTGAAGCTTTCTTT
cdr3_aa: CASISAALSRMNTEAFF
clone_size: NA
j_call: TRBJ1-1
d_call: NA
cdr3_length: 17
v_call: TRBV28

cdr3_nt: TGCAGCGTTGAACATATGGGGCCGGACTATGGCTACACCTTC
cdr3_aa: CSVEHMGPDYGYTF
clone_size: NA
j_call: TRBJ1-2
d_call: NA
cdr3_length: 14
v_call: TRBV29-1